This entry concerns a single TCR beta chain. As yet, its antigen is unknown. The sample has other DNA sequences that encode this CDR3 too. The sample originates from a study of metastatic and nonmetastatic thyroid tumors. Across the study: Thyroid patients, malignant and benign, had repertoires compared across blood and tumor or nodule tissue. Broader study findings: A significant increase in TCR beta diversity was reportedly seen in malignant thyroid tumors relative to benign nodules, in blood and tumor.

In the source study's methods: Differences in CDR3 between clinicopathological groups were drawn on to build a classifier intended to discriminate distant-metastatic papillary thyroid cancer patients. MiXCR reprocessed the PCR reads for TCRdb. None of the V and J calls come from the authors' own analysis; TCRdb made them. The sample consists of 11,000 to 15,000 clones, roughly 12% of them appearing once. The entire patient cohort was treatment-naive prior to thyroid surgery. The CDR3 length is 15 residues. CDR1 is SGHAT and CDR2 is FQNNGV in the germline V gene. V was pared by 9 bases and J by 2 bases, with 20 bases between.

Sequencing was carried out using blood. This TCR derives from a female donor with papillary thyroid cancer or a benign thyroid nodule (not recorded which). Some clones in this sample may be carry-over from other donors' samples. The chain is built from TRBV11-2 and TRBJ2-7; no clear D. Written as DNA, the CDR3 is TGTGCCAGTAGACACAACCTAGACTCAGCCTACGAGCAGTACTTC. Amino acids: CASRHNLDSAYEQYF. Combining the CDR3 with reference TRBV11-2 and TRBJ2-7 gives the whole variable domain EAGVAQSPRYKIIEKRQSVAFWCNPISGHATLYWYQQILGQGPKLLIQFQNNGVVDDSQLPKDRFSAERLKGVDSTLKIQPAKLEDSAVYLCASRHNLDSAYEQYFGPGTRLTVT.